The sequence of this TCR beta chain was determined in a study of T cell responses to AZD1222 COVID-19 vaccine. Across the study: Second-dose schedules of about 4 or about 12 weeks were combined.

Points on this clone: Its antigen is not known.

CDR1 is LGHNA, CDR2 YSLEER, per germline. The V and J ends lost 0 bases and 11 bases respectively, with 16 bases between them. CDR3 length: 14 amino acids. Study-wide points: Among those given AZD1222, only six were seropositive at baseline. Nearly half of spike-specific TCRs reportedly go after variant regions that carry no mutations. Across spike, vaccine-associated CD4 TCRs were found, dominant at 160-218 and 743-854.

Sequencing used immunoSEQ multiplex PCR; TCRdb keeps in-frame clones, though not all of them. The table has some 150,000 clones, approximately 90% seen once. The material sequenced was peripheral blood, taken on day 0 of AZD1222 vaccination. The rearrangement joins TRBV4-3 to TRBJ1-1, with D hard to call. The TCR comes from an adult in good health. The CDR3 sequence is CASSQEVGAWFAFF. The DNA for the CDR3 is TGCGCCAGCAGCCAAGAGGTGGGCGCCTGGTTCGCTTTCTTT.